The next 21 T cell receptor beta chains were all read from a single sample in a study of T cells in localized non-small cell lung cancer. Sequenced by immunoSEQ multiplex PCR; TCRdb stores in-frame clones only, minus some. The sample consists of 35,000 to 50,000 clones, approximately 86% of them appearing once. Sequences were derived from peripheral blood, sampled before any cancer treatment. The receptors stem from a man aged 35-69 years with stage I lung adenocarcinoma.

In DNA form, the CDR3 reads TGTGCCAGCACCCTGAGTACAGGGGTGGATGAAAAACTGTTTTTT. Translated, it gives CASTLSTGVDEKLFF. The chain couples TRBV28 to TRBJ1-4; 7 nucleotides agree with TRBD1. V shed 7 bases and J 6 bases; nucleotides not matched to a gene: 11. This CDR3 spans 15 amino acids. Germline CDR1 is MDHEN and CDR2 is SYDVKM. The whole variable domain, filled in from reference TRBV28 and TRBJ1-4, reads DVKVTQSSRYLVKRTGEKVFLECVQDMDHENMFWYRQDPGLGLRLIYFSYDVKMKEKGDIPEGYSVSREKKERFSLILESASTNQTSMYLCASTLSTGVDEKLFFGSGTQLSVL.

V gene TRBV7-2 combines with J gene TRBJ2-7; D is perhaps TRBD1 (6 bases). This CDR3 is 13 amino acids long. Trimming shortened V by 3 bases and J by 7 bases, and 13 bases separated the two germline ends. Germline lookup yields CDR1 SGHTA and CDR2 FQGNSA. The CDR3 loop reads CASSLAARGEQYF. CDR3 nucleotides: TGTGCCAGCAGCTTGGCCGCGAGGGGGGAGCAGTACTTC.

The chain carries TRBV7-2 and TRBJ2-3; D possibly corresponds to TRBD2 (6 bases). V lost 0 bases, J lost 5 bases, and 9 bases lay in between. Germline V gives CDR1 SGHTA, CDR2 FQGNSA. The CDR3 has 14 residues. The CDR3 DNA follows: TGTGCCAGCAGCTTAGCGGGAGGTATAGATACGCAGTATTTT. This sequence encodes CASSLAGGIDTQYF.

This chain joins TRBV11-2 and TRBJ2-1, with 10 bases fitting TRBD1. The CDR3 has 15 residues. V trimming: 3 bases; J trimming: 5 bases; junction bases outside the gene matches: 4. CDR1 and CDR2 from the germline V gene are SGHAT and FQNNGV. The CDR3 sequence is CASSLAGQGNNEQFF. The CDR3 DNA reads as TGTGCCAGCAGCTTGGCGGGACAGGGGAACAATGAGCAGTTCTTC. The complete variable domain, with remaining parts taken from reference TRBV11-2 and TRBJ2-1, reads EAGVAQSPRYKIIEKRQSVAFWCNPISGHATLYWYQQILGQGPKLLIQFQNNGVVDDSQLPKDRFSAERLKGVDSTLKIQPAKLEDSAVYLCASSLAGQGNNEQFFGPGTRLTVL.

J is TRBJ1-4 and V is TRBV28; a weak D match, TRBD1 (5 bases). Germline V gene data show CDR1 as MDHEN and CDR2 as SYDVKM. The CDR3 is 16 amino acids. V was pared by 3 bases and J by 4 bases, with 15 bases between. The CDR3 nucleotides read TGTGCCAGCAGTTTCCCCTGGGGGAGGGGTAATGAAAAACTGTTTTTT. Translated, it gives CASSFPWGRGNEKLFF. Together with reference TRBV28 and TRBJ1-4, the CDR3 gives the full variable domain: DVKVTQSSRYLVKRTGEKVFLECVQDMDHENMFWYRQDPGLGLRLIYFSYDVKMKEKGDIPEGYSVSREKKERFSLILESASTNQTSMYLCASSFPWGRGNEKLFFGSGTQLSVL.

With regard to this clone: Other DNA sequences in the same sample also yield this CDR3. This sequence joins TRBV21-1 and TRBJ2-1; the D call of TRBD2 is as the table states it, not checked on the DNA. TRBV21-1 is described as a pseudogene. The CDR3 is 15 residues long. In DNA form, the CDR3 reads TGTGCCAGCAGCACCGGACTAGCGGGAGCAGATGAGCAGTTCTTC. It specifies CASSTGLAGADEQFF.

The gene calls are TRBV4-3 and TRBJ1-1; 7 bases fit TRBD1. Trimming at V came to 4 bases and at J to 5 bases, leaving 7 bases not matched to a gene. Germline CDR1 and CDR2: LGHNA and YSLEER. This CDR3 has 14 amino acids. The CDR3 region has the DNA TGCGCCAGCAGCCGGGCTACAGGGGTTACTGAAGCTTTCTTT. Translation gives CASSRATGVTEAFF.

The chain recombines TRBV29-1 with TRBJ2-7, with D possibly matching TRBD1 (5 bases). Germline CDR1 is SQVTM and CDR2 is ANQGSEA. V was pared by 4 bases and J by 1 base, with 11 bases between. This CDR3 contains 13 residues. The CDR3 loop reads CSVVTVNSYEQYF. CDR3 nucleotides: TGCAGCGTTGTGACAGTCAATTCCTACGAGCAGTACTTC.

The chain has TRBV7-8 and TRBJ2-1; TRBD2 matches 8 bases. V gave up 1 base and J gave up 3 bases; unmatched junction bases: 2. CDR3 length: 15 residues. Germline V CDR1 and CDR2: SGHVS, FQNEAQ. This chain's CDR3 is CASSLVAGYYNEQFF. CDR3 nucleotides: TGTGCCAGCAGCTTAGTAGCGGGATACTACAATGAGCAGTTCTTC.

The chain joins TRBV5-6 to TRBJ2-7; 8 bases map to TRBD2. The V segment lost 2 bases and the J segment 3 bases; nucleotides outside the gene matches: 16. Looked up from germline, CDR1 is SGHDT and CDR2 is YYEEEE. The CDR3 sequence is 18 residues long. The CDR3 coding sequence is TGTGCCAGCAGCTTTTCCGTTCACGGGAGGGGCTTAAACTACGAGCAGTACTTC. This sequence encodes CASSFSVHGRGLNYEQYF.

CDR3 protein: CASSLARYNEQFF. CDR3 bases: TGTGCCAGCAGCTTAGCCCGGTACAATGAGCAGTTCTTC. The chain employs TRBV13 and TRBJ2-1; no clear D. V gave up 1 base and J gave up 4 bases, with 5 bases separating them. CDR1 and CDR2 from the germline V gene are PRHDT and FYEKMQ (reference sequence). This CDR3 is built from 13 residues.

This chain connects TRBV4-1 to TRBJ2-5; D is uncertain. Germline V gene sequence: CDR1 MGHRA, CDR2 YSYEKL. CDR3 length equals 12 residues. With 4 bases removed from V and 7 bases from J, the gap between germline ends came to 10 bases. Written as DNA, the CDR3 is TGCGCCAGCAGCCCACCCCCGGGGACCCAGTACTTC. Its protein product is CASSPPPGTQYF.

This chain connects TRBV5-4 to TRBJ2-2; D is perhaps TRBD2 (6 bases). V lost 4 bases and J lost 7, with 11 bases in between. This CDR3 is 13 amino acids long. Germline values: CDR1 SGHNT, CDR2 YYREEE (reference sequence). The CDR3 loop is CASSQWEVGELFF. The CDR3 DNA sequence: TGTGCCAGCAGCCAATGGGAGGTCGGGGAGCTGTTTTTT.

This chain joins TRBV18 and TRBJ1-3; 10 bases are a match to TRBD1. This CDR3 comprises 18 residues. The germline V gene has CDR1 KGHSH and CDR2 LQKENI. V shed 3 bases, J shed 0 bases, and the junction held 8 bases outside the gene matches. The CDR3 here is CASSPRTGGSSSGNTIYF. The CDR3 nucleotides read TGTGCCAGCTCACCTAGGACAGGGGGTTCCAGCTCTGGAAACACCATATATTTT.

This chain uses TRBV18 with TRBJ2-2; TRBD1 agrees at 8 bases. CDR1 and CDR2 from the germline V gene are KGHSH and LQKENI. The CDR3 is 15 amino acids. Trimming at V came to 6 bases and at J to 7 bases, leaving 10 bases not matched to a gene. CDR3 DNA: TGTGCCAGCTCCCCCGACGCAGGGGGCGTCGGGGAGCTGTTTTTT. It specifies CASSPDAGGVGELFF.

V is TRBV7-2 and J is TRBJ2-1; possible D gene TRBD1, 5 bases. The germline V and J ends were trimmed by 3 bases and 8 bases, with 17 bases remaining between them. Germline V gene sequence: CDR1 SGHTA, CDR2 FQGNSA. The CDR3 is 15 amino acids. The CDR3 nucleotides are TGTGCCAGCAGCTTTAGTGGGGCAATAGGGGATGAGCAGTTCTTC. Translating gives CASSFSGAIGDEQFF.

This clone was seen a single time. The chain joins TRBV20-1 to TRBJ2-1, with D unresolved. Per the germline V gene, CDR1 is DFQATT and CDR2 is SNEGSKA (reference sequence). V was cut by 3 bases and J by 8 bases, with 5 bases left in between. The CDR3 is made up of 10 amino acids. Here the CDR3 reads CSASNYEQFF. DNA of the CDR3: TGCAGTGCTAGCAACTATGAGCAGTTCTTC.

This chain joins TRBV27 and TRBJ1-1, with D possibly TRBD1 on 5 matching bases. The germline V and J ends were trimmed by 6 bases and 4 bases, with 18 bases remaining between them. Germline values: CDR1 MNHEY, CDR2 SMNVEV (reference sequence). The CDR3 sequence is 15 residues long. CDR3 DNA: TGTGCCAGCAGCTCTTCCTCCAGGGTAGGCACTGAAGCTTTCTTT. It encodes CASSSSSRVGTEAFF.

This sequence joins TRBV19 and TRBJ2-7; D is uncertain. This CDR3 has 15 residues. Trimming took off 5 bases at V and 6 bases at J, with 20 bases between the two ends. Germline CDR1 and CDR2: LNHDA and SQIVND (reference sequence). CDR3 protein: CASSRSGTSPFEQYF. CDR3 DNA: TGTGCCAGTAGTCGGTCCGGAACCTCCCCTTTCGAGCAGTACTTC.

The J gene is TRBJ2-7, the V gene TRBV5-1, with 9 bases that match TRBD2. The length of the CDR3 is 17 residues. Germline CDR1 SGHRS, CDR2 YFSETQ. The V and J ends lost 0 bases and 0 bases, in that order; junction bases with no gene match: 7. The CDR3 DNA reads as TGCGCCAGCAGCTTGGACGTCCGCGGGAGGGGCTCCTACGAGCAGTACTTC. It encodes CASSLDVRGRGSYEQYF.

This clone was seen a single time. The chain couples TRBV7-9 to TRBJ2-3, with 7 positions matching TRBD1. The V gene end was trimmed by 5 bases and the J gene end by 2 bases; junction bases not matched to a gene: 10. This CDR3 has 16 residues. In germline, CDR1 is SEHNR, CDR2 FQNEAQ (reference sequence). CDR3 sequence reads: CASSAPGGTPTDTQYF. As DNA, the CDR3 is TGTGCCAGCAGCGCCCCAGGGGGTACCCCCACAGATACGCAGTATTTT.